This T cell receptor beta chain is from a study of blood T cell repertoires in COVID-19. Followed over time, Seattle patients had been enrolled while infection was active. The repertoire was sequenced with immunoSEQ multiplex PCR; TCRdb's copy has only in-frame clones and lacks some. The sample consists of more than 300,000 clones, around 87% of them appearing once. Germline CDR1 and CDR2: SGHRS and YFSETQ. This CDR3 comprises 15 residues. Trimming took 9 bases from V and 2 from J; bases not matched to a gene: 9. V is TRBV5-1 and J is TRBJ2-2; 8 bases fit TRBD2. The origin of this receptor is a woman aged 25 to 45 with COVID-19, enrolled during active disease. The sample taken for sequencing was peripheral blood. The CDR3 loop reads CATAPSGLNTGELFF. CDR3 nucleotide sequence: TGCGCCACCGCGCCTAGCGGGCTTAACACCGGGGAGCTGTTTTTT.